The clone carrying this T cell receptor (beta chain) was recorded a few times. What it recognizes is unknown. The entry originates in a study of somatic mutations in cytotoxic T cells in rheumatoid arthritis. Study observations and caveats: For patients with rheumatoid arthritis, CD8+ clonality went up with age, while healthy controls showed no such change. Of more than 55 patients, seven to nine had a largest CD8+ clone that exceeded 20% of CD8+ cells. Measured CD8+ T-cell clonality, a value compared between rheumatoid arthritis patients and age-matched healthy controls, did not differ significantly.

Assay: immunoSEQ multiplex PCR; the TCRdb copy retains only in-frame clones and omits some. The table includes more than 20,000 clones, roughly 82% detected once. The TCR sequence derives from a man aged 50-60 years in good health. Sequencing was performed on CD8+ T cells sorted from blood.

The CDR3 protein is CASSLGLEGLNEQFF. The DNA of the CDR3 is TGTGCCAGCAGTTTAGGGTTGGAGGGGCTCAATGAGCAGTTCTTC. This chain links TRBV6-5 with TRBJ2-1, with TRBD2 as a possible D gene (6 bases). CDR3 length: 15 amino acids. Trimming removed 4 bases from V and 6 bases from J, with 16 bases in between. Germline lookup yields CDR1 MNHEY and CDR2 SVGAGI.